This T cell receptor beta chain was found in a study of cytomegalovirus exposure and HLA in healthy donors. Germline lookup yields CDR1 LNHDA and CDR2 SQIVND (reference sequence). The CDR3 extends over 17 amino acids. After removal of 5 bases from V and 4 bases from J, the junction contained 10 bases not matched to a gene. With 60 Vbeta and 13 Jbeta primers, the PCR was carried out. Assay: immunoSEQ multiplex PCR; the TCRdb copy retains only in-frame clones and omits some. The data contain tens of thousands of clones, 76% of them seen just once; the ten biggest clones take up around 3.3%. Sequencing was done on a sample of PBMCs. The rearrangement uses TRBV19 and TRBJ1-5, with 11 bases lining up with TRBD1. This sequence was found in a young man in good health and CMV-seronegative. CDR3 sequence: CASSPHAGTGGNQPQHF. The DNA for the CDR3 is TGTGCCAGTAGTCCTCACGCCGGGACAGGGGGAAATCAGCCCCAGCATTTT.